A selection of T cell receptor beta chains follows, all from one sample in a study of human T cells and chemical hapten exposure. One entry per CDR3 protein, called by TCRdb with MiXCR from the RACE reads. This table has 95,000 to 150,000 distinct CDR3 sequences, approximately 10% appearing once. The material was whole blood, obtained in connection with sensitization to the hapten diphenylcyclopropenone (DPC). The receptors were sampled from a woman aged 45-60 years with alopecia areata. Some clones in this sample may be carry-over from other donors' samples. CDR3s include the opening cysteine and the closing phenylalanine or tryptophan. Each record gives: D gene, clone size, V gene, J gene, CDR3 length, CDR3 DNA, CDR3 protein. D genes are given only for firm matches. Some rows mark clone size as missing; the rest say once, few, many or name a class of expanded clone.

TRBD1	few	TRBV6-5	TRBJ1-2	13	TGTGCCAGCAGCCCGGGACAGGTCGATGGCTACACCTTC	CASSPGQVDGYTF
NA	NA	TRBV2	TRBJ2-7	14	TGTGCCAGCAGTGAAACCGGCAGCGGGTACGAGCAGTACTTC	CASSETGSGYEQYF
TRBD2	NA	TRBV6-6	TRBJ2-7	12	TGTGCCAGTACTAGCGGGGGGGTCGAGCAGTACTTC	CASTSGGVEQYF
NA	NA	TRBV7-9	TRBJ1-1	13	TGTGCCAGCAGCGCAGCAGGGTTGCCTGAAGCTTTCTTT	CASSAAGLPEAFF
TRBD1	NA	TRBV4-2	TRBJ1-2	16	TGTGCCAGCAGCCAAGATTTAGGACAGGCTGGCCATGGCTACACCTTC	CASSQDLGQAGHGYTF
NA	few	TRBV12-3/TRBV12-4	TRBJ1-5	15	TGTGCCAGCAGTTTACGGGGGGCCGGGTGGCAGCCCCAGCATTTT	CASSLRGAGWQPQHF
NA	few	TRBV3-1	TRBJ2-1	13	TGTGCCAGCAGCCAAGGAGGGGGTACCCATACGTTCTTC	CASSQGGGTHTFF
NA	few	TRBV5-1	TRBJ2-2	13	TGCGCCAGCAGCTTGGCGGTCACCGGGGAGCTGTTTTTT	CASSLAVTGELFF
NA	NA	TRBV9	TRBJ1-5	15	TGTGCCAGCAGCCTCCGCGGCGGTGACAATCAGCCCCAGCATTTT	CASSLRGGDNQPQHF
NA	many	TRBV29-1	TRBJ2-2	12	TGCAGCGGGGGCTCGAACACCGGGGAGCTGTTTTTT	CSGGSNTGELFF
NA	NA	TRBV6-1	TRBJ1-2	16	TGTGCCAGCAGTGAAGGTGCGGGTTTAGCTAACTATGGCTACACCTTC	CASSEGAGLANYGYTF
TRBD2	few	TRBV12-5	TRBJ2-3	16	TGTGCTAGTGCCCTGGGACGGGGGGGGGGCACAGATACGCAGTATTTT	CASALGRGGGTDTQYF
NA	once	TRBV10-2	TRBJ1-4	18	TGCGCCAGCAGCGAATTCTCCGTGGGGGGGCGCGGTTTTGAAAAACTGTTTTTT	CASSEFSVGGRGFEKLFF
TRBD2	many	TRBV29-1	TRBJ2-7	12	TGCAGCGCCGGCGGGGGAATGGGCGAGCAGTACTTC	CSAGGGMGEQYF
NA	many	TRBV10-3	TRBJ1-6	14	TGTGCCATCAGTTCTGACAGTGCTAATTCACCCCTCCACTTT	CAISSDSANSPLHF
NA	NA	TRBV12-3/TRBV12-4	TRBJ2-5	14	TGTGCCAGCAGCATGCCTCCAAACGTAGAGACCCAGTACTTC	CASSMPPNVETQYF
TRBD2	NA	TRBV6-5	TRBJ2-3	15	TGTGCCAGCAGTTGGACTAGCGACCTCACAGATACGCAGTATTTT	CASSWTSDLTDTQYF
TRBD2	few	TRBV7-2	TRBJ2-1	17	TGTGCCAGCAGCTTAGCGGACCGGGGGGGCTCCTACAATGAGCAGTTCTTC	CASSLADRGGSYNEQFF
TRBD1	few	TRBV7-2	TRBJ2-2	15	TGTGCCAGCAGTCAGGGGGACCTCCGCACCGGGGAGCTGTTTTTT	CASSQGDLRTGELFF
NA	many	TRBV5-4	TRBJ2-5	12	TGTGCCAGCAGCTTGAACGAAGAGACCCAGTACTTC	CASSLNEETQYF